This T cell receptor beta chain stems from a study of T cell responses to AZD1222 COVID-19 vaccine. About the study: Second-dose intervals of approximately 4 or approximately 12 weeks were pooled.

Method: immunoSEQ multiplex PCR; TCRdb's copy keeps in-frame clones and lacks some. In the table there are 95,000 to 150,000 clones, 80% to 90% of which are singletons. Comments on this clone: The antigen is not known.

Trimming cost V 7 bases and J 4 bases; bases outside gene matches: 7. The CDR3 length is 13 residues. Germline CDR1 and CDR2: WSHSY and SAAADI. Study-wide points: Only a handful of AZD1222 recipients were seropositive at baseline. White British donors predominated, females outnumbered males, and clonal diversity was possibly underestimated.

The chain links TRBV10-2 to TRBJ2-7; the match to TRBD2 covers 7 bases. The source material was peripheral blood, sampled on day 0 of AZD1222 vaccination. The receptor was derived from an adult in good health. The CDR3 sequence: CASTIGGGYEQYF. CDR3 DNA sequence: TGCGCCAGCACTATTGGGGGGGGGTACGAGCAGTACTTC.